Only a few counts were recorded for the clone carrying this T cell receptor (beta chain). Antigen unknown. The data stem from a study of T cells after yellow fever vaccination. Trimming stripped 3 bases from V and 8 bases from J, with 12 bases between. Germline V CDR1 and CDR2: SGDLS, YYNGEE. The CDR3 spans 14 residues. Study results and limitations: A weaker secondary response peaked on day 5, the primary on day 15. Repertoires obtained by FACS sorting could include abundant clonotypes that entered as contaminants from the bulk population.

TCRdb re-called the 5' RACE reads with MiXCR, one entry per CDR3 protein. The sample has approximately 550,000 distinct CDR3 sequences; about a fifth are singletons. The genes are TRBV9 and TRBJ1-6; possible D gene TRBD1, 6 bases. This sequence originates from a man aged 25 to 45 who received the YFV17D yellow fever vaccine. Material: PBMCs, obtained 15 days after the yellow fever booster vaccination. The DNA of the CDR3 is TGTGCCAGCAGCGAGACAGGTGAAGATTCACCCCTCCACTTT. It specifies CASSETGEDSPLHF. Variable domain in full (rest from reference TRBV9 and TRBJ1-6): DSGVTQTPKHLITATGQRVTLRCSPRSGDLSVYWYQQSLDQGLQFLIQYYNGEERAKGNILERFSAQQFPDLHSELNLSSLELGDSALYFCASSETGEDSPLHFGNGTRLTVT.